Shown below are 26 T cell receptor beta chains from a single sample sequenced in a study of shared clonotypes between healthy human individuals. TCRdb keeps only in-frame clones here, not all; method: immunoSEQ multiplex PCR. The profile shows some 2,500,000 clones, over 85% of them singletons. Sequencing input: naive CD4+ T cells from PBMCs. Subset defined: CD45RA+ positively selected. Source of these receptors: a man younger than 35 in good health. Some clones in this sample may be carry-over from other donors' samples.

The CDR3 is CASSQHRVHGYTF. The CDR3 DNA reads TGTGCCAGCAGCCAACACAGGGTCCATGGCTACACCTTC. The rearrangement links TRBV14 to TRBJ1-2, with D tentatively TRBD1 (6 bases). Germline-derived CDR1 and CDR2 are SGHDN and FVKESK. The V and J ends lost 2 bases and 6 bases respectively, with 10 bases between them. The CDR3 is 13 amino acids.

This chain connects TRBV5-1 to TRBJ1-5; D is uncertain. Per germline, CDR1 SGHRS and CDR2 YFSETQ. This CDR3 is 14 amino acids long. Trimming cost V 0 bases and J 6 bases, with 10 bases left between them. The CDR3 nucleotides read TGCGCCAGCAGCTTGGACTCAACCTTTCAGCCCCAGCATTTT. Protein product: CASSLDSTFQPQHF.

In DNA, the CDR3 is TGTGCCAGCAGCTCAAATCGCGATGGCTACACCTTC. Encoded protein: CASSSNRDGYTF. The V call is TRBV28, the J call TRBJ1-2; D is unclear. V was pared by 6 bases and J by 6 bases, with 11 bases between. CDR3 length: 12 residues. Germline CDR1 and CDR2: MDHEN and SYDVKM.

The genes are TRBV11-2 and TRBJ1-4; 7 bases are a match to TRBD1. CDR3 length equals 13 residues. After removal of 5 bases from V and 4 bases from J, the junction contained 1 base not matched to a gene. In germline, CDR1 is SGHAT, CDR2 FQNNGV. The CDR3 nucleotides read TGTGCCAGCAGCCGACAGGGTAATGAAAAACTGTTTTTT. As protein: CASSRQGNEKLFF.

The gene calls are TRBV6-5 and TRBJ2-3; D is ambiguous. Per germline, CDR1 MNHEY and CDR2 SVGAGI. V gave up 6 bases and J gave up 1 base, with 11 bases separating them. This CDR3 is 14 amino acids long. The CDR3 here is CASSPHGGTDTQYF. The CDR3 nucleotides read TGTGCCAGCAGCCCTCATGGGGGCACAGATACGCAGTATTTT.

This chain connects TRBV2 to TRBJ2-7; D possibly matches TRBD1 or TRBD2 (5 bases each). Trimming pared 10 bases from V and 9 bases from J, leaving 25 bases between. The CDR3 runs to 14 residues. Germline CDR1 reads SNHLY; CDR2 reads FYNNEI. In nucleotides, the CDR3 is TGTGCCACAGAATCCGGGACGGCGGCTACGAGGCAGTACTTC. It codes for CATESGTAATRQYF.

The chain has TRBV9 and TRBJ2-1, with 15 bases matching TRBD2. J lost 6 bases, V lost 3 bases, and 10 bases had no gene match. Germline CDR1 SGDLS, CDR2 YYNGEE. The CDR3 is made up of 18 amino acids. The DNA of the CDR3 is TGTGCCAGCAGCGACCCCCGAGGGGGACTAGCGGGAGGCAATGAGCAGTTCTTC. It encodes CASSDPRGGLAGGNEQFF.

This chain uses TRBV19 with TRBJ2-4; 7 bases line up with TRBD2. Germline lookup yields CDR1 LNHDA and CDR2 SQIVND (reference sequence). The CDR3 length is 15 residues. Trimming cost V 3 bases and J 7 bases; bases outside gene matches: 9. CDR3 DNA sequence: TGTGCCAGTAGTATCGTGGGAGGGCATTTGAACATTCAGTACTTC. It specifies CASSIVGGHLNIQYF.

The V and J genes are TRBV28 and TRBJ2-3, with 10 bases matching TRBD2. Germline values: CDR1 MDHEN, CDR2 SYDVKM. V lost 7 bases to trimming and J lost 5 bases; unmatched junction nucleotides: 9. The CDR3 spans 15 residues. CDR3 loop: CASNPSGSSVDTQYF. The CDR3 DNA reads TGTGCCAGCAATCCTAGCGGGAGTTCCGTAGATACGCAGTATTTT.

V is TRBV11-2 and J is TRBJ1-6; D not certain. V was shortened by 5 bases and J by 7 bases, with 15 bases between the two germline ends. The CDR3 is made up of 15 amino acids. Germline CDR1 is SGHAT and CDR2 is FQNNGV. CDR3 residues: CASSLRTPGNSPLHF. The CDR3, as DNA: TGTGCCAGCAGCCTCCGGACGCCCGGGAATTCACCCCTCCACTTT.

There are a few counts of this clone. This chain joins TRBV18 and TRBJ1-1; D gene uncertain. This CDR3 region has 14 residues. Germline V lookup: CDR1 KGHSH, CDR2 LQKENI. Trimming removed 3 bases at V and 1 base at J, with 9 bases between. CDR3 coding DNA: TGTGCCAGCTCACCGGCGGCAGGGAACACTGAAGCTTTCTTT. Its translation: CASSPAAGNTEAFF.

This chain uses TRBV29-1 with TRBJ2-7, with D perhaps TRBD2 (5 bases). Germline loops: CDR1 SQVTM, CDR2 ANQGSEA. Between the trimmed V and J ends, which lost 6 bases and 3 bases, there was a span of 15 bases. This CDR3 has 13 amino acids. As DNA, the CDR3 is TGCAGCGTGAGCGGCCGCCGCGTCTACGAGCAGTACTTC. This codes for CSVSGRRVYEQYF.

This clone was counted once. The chain is built from TRBV5-1 and TRBJ2-5; the D gene is possibly TRBD2 (6 bases). The CDR3 is 17 residues long. Germline V gene lookup returns CDR1 SGHRS and CDR2 YFSETQ. The V end lost 3 bases, the J end lost 5 bases, and 23 bases lay between the germline ends. CDR3 nucleotide sequence: TGCGCCAGCAGCTCGGGGGACCTTTACAGTGTATCGGAGACCCAGTACTTC. It codes for CASSSGDLYSVSETQYF.

The chain employs TRBV7-2 and TRBJ2-7, with D tentatively TRBD1 or TRBD2 (5 bases each). The V gene's germline CDR1 is SGHTA and CDR2 FQGNSA. V was trimmed by 6 bases and J by 0 bases, leaving 15 bases between them. The CDR3 consists of 15 residues. The CDR3 loop is CASSLRDASSYEQYF. Here the CDR3 DNA reads TGTGCCAGCAGTCTCCGGGACGCCAGCTCCTACGAGCAGTACTTC.

This clone was seen only once. The chain is built from TRBV25-1 and TRBJ2-3; D is uncertain. The V end lost 0 bases, the J end lost 0 bases, and 10 bases lay between the germline ends. CDR1 is MGHDK and CDR2 is SYGVNS in the germline V gene. The CDR3 has 16 amino acids. The CDR3 region is CASSEYRVTSTDTQYF. The CDR3 DNA reads as TGTGCCAGCAGTGAATATCGGGTCACTAGCACAGATACGCAGTATTTT.

This chain connects TRBV18 to TRBJ1-3; no reliable D call. The ends were cut back, 4 bases at V and 0 bases at J, with 13 bases in the middle. This CDR3 region has 16 residues. Germline V gene lookup returns CDR1 KGHSH and CDR2 LQKENI. The CDR3 bases are TGTGCCAGCTCACTAACACTGAGCTCCTCTGGAAACACCATATATTTT. This codes for CASSLTLSSSGNTIYF.

V usage is TRBV2 and J usage is TRBJ1-1; 12 bases match TRBD1. Looked up from germline, CDR1 is SNHLY and CDR2 is FYNNEI. The CDR3 is 15 amino acids. Trimming at V came to 6 bases and at J to 3 bases, leaving 5 bases not matched to a gene. CDR3 sequence (DNA): TGTGCCAGCAGAGGGACAGGGGGCATGTACACTGAAGCTTTCTTT. It encodes CASRGTGGMYTEAFF.

V and J are TRBV5-1 and TRBJ2-6; no clear D gene. Germline CDR1 SGHRS, CDR2 YFSETQ. The germline V and J ends were trimmed by 6 bases and 0 bases, with 10 bases remaining between them. The CDR3 is 15 residues long. DNA for the CDR3: TGCGCCAGCATCGCAGACCCCTCTGGGGCCAACGTCCTGACTTTC. Amino acids: CASIADPSGANVLTF.

The chain joins TRBV4-1 to TRBJ1-4; tentatively, D is TRBD1 (6 bases). Per the germline V gene, CDR1 is MGHRA and CDR2 is YSYEKL. This CDR3 is built from 16 residues. The V gene lost 4 bases and the J gene lost 3 bases, with 15 bases spanning the gap. CDR3: CASSRTATGPNEKLFF. Here the CDR3 DNA reads TGCGCCAGCAGCCGAACCGCGACAGGACCTAATGAAAAACTGTTTTTT.

V and J are TRBV4-2 and TRBJ2-3, with 9 bases that match TRBD2. Looked up from germline, CDR1 is LGHNA and CDR2 is YNFKEQ. J lost 3 bases, V lost 3 bases, and 7 bases had no gene match. The CDR3 is 16 residues long. This CDR3 is CASSHGTSMVTDTQYF. The CDR3 bases are TGTGCCAGCAGCCACGGGACTAGCATGGTAACAGATACGCAGTATTTT.

The V call is TRBV19, the J call TRBJ2-7; 8 bases align to TRBD1. The CDR3 runs to 15 residues. Germline CDR1 and CDR2: LNHDA and SQIVND (reference sequence). J gave up 5 bases and V 3 bases, and 9 bases lay outside the gene matches. The CDR3 DNA follows: TGTGCCAGTAGTATGAGAGGACAGGGAATCAACGAGCAGTACTTC. Translating it yields CASSMRGQGINEQYF.

This chain links TRBV10-3 with TRBJ2-3, with a weak D call TRBD2 (6 bases). Trimming removed 2 bases at V and 1 base at J, with 10 bases between. CDR3 length equals 15 residues. The germline V gene has CDR1 ENHRY and CDR2 SYGVKD. CDR3 sequence: CAISEGGDRTDTQYF. CDR3 DNA sequence: TGTGCCATCAGTGAGGGCGGGGATCGCACAGATACGCAGTATTTT.

This chain uses TRBV7-9 with TRBJ2-3; weak D call: TRBD1 (6 bases). The germline V gene encodes CDR1 SEHNR and CDR2 FQNEAQ (reference sequence). The V gene lost 3 bases and the J gene lost 10 bases, with 14 bases spanning the gap. The CDR3 totals 13 residues. CDR3 region: CASSLTGQSAQYF. The CDR3 nucleotides are TGTGCCAGCAGCTTGACGGGACAATCTGCGCAGTATTTT.

The chain uses TRBV5-1 and TRBJ1-6, with 7 bases lining up with TRBD1. The CDR3 loop spans 14 amino acids. Per germline, CDR1 SGHRS and CDR2 YFSETQ. J gave up 7 bases and V 3 bases, and 4 bases lay outside the gene matches. The CDR3: CASSSGQENSPLHF. In nucleotides, the CDR3 is TGCGCCAGCAGCTCTGGACAGGAAAATTCACCCCTCCACTTT.

Comment on this clone: This CDR3 is also generated by other DNA sequences in the sample. The rearrangement links TRBV27 to TRBJ1-3, with D unclear. The CDR3 consists of 13 residues. Trimming pared 6 bases from V and 1 base from J, leaving 7 bases between. Per germline, CDR1 MNHEY and CDR2 SMNVEV (reference sequence). The CDR3 is CASSLVSGNTIYF. The CDR3 nucleotides are TGTGCCAGCAGCCTTGTTTCTGGAAACACCATATATTTT.

This chain connects TRBV7-9 to TRBJ2-3, with D uncertain. The length of the CDR3 is 11 residues. The germline V gene has CDR1 SEHNR and CDR2 FQNEAQ (reference sequence). Trimming removed 5 bases at V and 6 bases at J, with 6 bases between. The CDR3 protein is CASSHPDTQYF. The CDR3 bases are TGTGCCAGCAGCCACCCGGATACGCAGTATTTT.